This TCR beta chain was retrieved from a study of low-dose radiotherapy and immunotherapy resistance in tumors. Study-level background: At a dose of 200 mg/m2, intravenous cyclophosphamide was given every two weeks, one day before radiation and immunotherapy.

The CDR3 runs 15 residues. The J segment lost 10 bases and the V segment lost 4 bases, leaving 11 bases of the junction unmatched. Germline CDR1 reads LNHDA; CDR2 reads SQIVND (reference sequence). This clonotype was detected ten times or more. Both TCRalpha and TCRbeta chains were reverse transcribed with V-gene-specific primers. Using a constant-region primer together with a V-primer adapter, TCRs were subjected to about 20 PCR cycles of amplification. TCRdb re-analysed the reads in MiXCR, keeping a single row per CDR3 protein. The repertoire includes 75,000 to 95,000 distinct CDR3 sequences, under 20% of them detected once, and around 6.3% sits in the top ten. Documented time point: before trial treatment. Treatment combined nivolumab, ipilimumab, aspirin, low-dose cyclophosphamide and low-dose radiotherapy in a dose-escalation trial.

The chain links TRBV19 to TRBJ2-1, with 9 bases that match TRBD1. The receptor was derived from a male donor with prostate cancer. Sample: PBMCs, taken before treatment. The CDR3, as DNA: TGTGCCAGTAGTAGGGGACAGGGTGTTTGGCGGGAGCAGTTCTTC. Encoded protein: CASSRGQGVWREQFF.